These 13 T cell receptor beta chains originate from one sample sequenced in a study of T cells in localized non-small cell lung cancer. The table came from immunoSEQ multiplex PCR; TCRdb's copy has only in-frame clones and leaves some out. The sample has approximately 35,000 clones; around 93% are singletons. Sequenced here: peripheral blood mononuclear cells, sampled before any cancer treatment. The receptors were sampled from a female donor at least 60 years old with stage II lung adenocarcinoma.

CDR3 DNA: TGTGCCGTCTCGAACTGGGCGCAGGAGACCCAGTACTTC. Translation gives CAVSNWAQETQYF. The chain carries TRBV5-6 and TRBJ2-5; D uncertain. The ends were cut back, 10 bases at V and 5 bases at J, with 18 bases in the middle. Germline-derived CDR1 and CDR2 are SGHDT and YYEEEE. This CDR3 has 13 amino acids.

This chain links TRBV28 with TRBJ1-1; D is unclear. The CDR3 contains 13 residues. Germline V gives CDR1 MDHEN, CDR2 SYDVKM. With 3 bases removed from V and 0 bases from J, the gap between germline ends came to 5 bases. CDR3 sequence (DNA): TGTGCCAGCAGTTTCGGCATGAACACTGAAGCTTTCTTT. Translated: CASSFGMNTEAFF.

The chain's CDR3 is CASSFAGGTTGELFF. DNA of the CDR3: TGTGCCAGCAGCTTTGCGGGAGGGACCACCGGGGAGCTGTTTTTT. The chain couples TRBV6-6 to TRBJ2-2, with TRBD2 matching over 9 bases. In germline, CDR1 is MNHNY, CDR2 SVGAGI (reference sequence). The length of the CDR3 is 15 residues. The trim removed 6 bases at V and 4 bases at J, leaving 6 bases unmatched.

This chain joins TRBV9 and TRBJ2-7, with TRBD1 identical over 8 bases. The junction had 9 bases not matched to a gene; V was cut back by 4 bases and J by 6 bases. Germline CDR1 SGDLS, CDR2 YYNGEE. The CDR3 consists of 14 residues. The CDR3 protein is CASSPGQGRAEQYF. The CDR3, as DNA: TGTGCCAGCAGCCCTGGACAGGGACGGGCCGAGCAGTACTTC.

The chain uses TRBV4-3 and TRBJ2-3; TRBD2 matches 9 bases. The V and J ends lost 0 bases and 5 bases, in that order; junction bases with no gene match: 6. Germline CDR1 and CDR2: LGHNA and YSLEER. This CDR3 spans 16 amino acids. The CDR3 loop is CASSQELTSGRDTQYF. The DNA of the CDR3 is TGCGCCAGCAGCCAAGAATTGACTAGCGGCAGAGATACGCAGTATTTT.

The rearrangement links TRBV5-1 to TRBJ2-3, with D possibly matching TRBD2 (7 bases). This CDR3 is 16 amino acids long. Germline loops: CDR1 SGHRS, CDR2 YFSETQ. V lost 0 bases to trimming and J lost 0 bases, with 11 bases between them. CDR3 loop: CASSLVAGASTDTQYF. CDR3 nucleotides: TGCGCCAGCAGCTTGGTGGCGGGGGCGAGCACAGATACGCAGTATTTT.

This clone was observed a single time. The V gene is TRBV5-1, the J gene TRBJ1-4; D is ambiguous. Germline V CDR1 and CDR2: SGHRS, YFSETQ. V was shortened by 0 bases and J by 5 bases, with 11 bases between the two germline ends. This CDR3 contains 15 residues. The CDR3 DNA sequence: TGCGCCAGCAGCTTGGCCCCGAGCCAGAATGAAAAACTGTTTTTT. This sequence encodes CASSLAPSQNEKLFF. Supplemented by reference TRBV5-1 and TRBJ1-4, the full variable domain reads KAGVTQTPRYLIKTRGQQVTLSCSPISGHRSVSWYQQTPGQGLQFLFEYFSETQRNKGNFPGRFSGRQFSNSRSEMNVSTLELGDSALYLCASSLAPSQNEKLFFGSGTQLSVL.

V is TRBV7-8 and J is TRBJ2-3; 8 bases fit TRBD1. V lost 1 base and J lost 4; bases outside the gene matches: 4. From germline, CDR1 is SGHVS and CDR2 FQNEAQ. The CDR3 contains 15 residues. The chain's CDR3 is CASSLGQGAADTQYF. CDR3 bases: TGTGCCAGCAGCTTAGGCCAGGGGGCCGCAGATACGCAGTATTTT.

This clone was seen a handful of times. The rearrangement links TRBV5-6 to TRBJ1-2, with D unresolved. Germline loops: CDR1 SGHDT, CDR2 YYEEEE. The length of the CDR3 is 13 residues. V lost 3 bases and J lost 5, with 11 bases in between. The CDR3 loop reads CASSSGMVYGYTF. DNA of the CDR3: TGTGCCAGCAGCTCTGGAATGGTATATGGCTACACCTTC.

The sample holds a few counts of this clone. The V gene is TRBV4-1, the J gene TRBJ1-2, with 8 bases matching TRBD1. The germline V gene encodes CDR1 MGHRA and CDR2 YSYEKL. V shed 3 bases, J shed 7 bases, and the junction held 13 bases outside the gene matches. The CDR3 covers 16 residues. CDR3 DNA sequence: TGCGCCAGCAGCCATGTGATTACCGACAGGGGCCTTGGCTACACCTTC. Translating it yields CASSHVITDRGLGYTF.

The chain has TRBV5-1 and TRBJ2-7, with 7 bases matching TRBD1. Per the germline V gene, CDR1 is SGHRS and CDR2 is YFSETQ. The CDR3 sequence is 13 residues long. With V trimmed by 4 bases and J by 2 bases, 3 bases remained unmatched. CDR3 sequence (DNA): TGCGCCAGCAGCACCGGGACAGCCTACGAGCAGTACTTC. Amino acids: CASSTGTAYEQYF.

The V and J genes are TRBV11-3 and TRBJ1-1, with D possibly matching TRBD1 (6 bases). The CDR3 contains 14 residues. With 1 base removed from V and 2 bases from J, the gap between germline ends came to 8 bases. In germline, CDR1 is SGHNT, CDR2 YENEEA. In nucleotides, the CDR3 is TGTGCCAGCAGCTTAGGGGGGGGCAACACTGAAGCTTTCTTT. Translated, it gives CASSLGGGNTEAFF.

This clone was picked up one time. The chain recombines TRBV5-1 with TRBJ1-6, with D possibly matching TRBD1 (6 bases). This CDR3 spans 16 amino acids. V was shortened by 0 bases and J by 5 bases, with 12 bases between the two germline ends. Germline lookup yields CDR1 SGHRS and CDR2 YFSETQ. CDR3 sequence reads: CASSLAGGADNSPLHF. The CDR3 nucleotides are TGCGCCAGCAGCTTGGCCGGGGGCGCGGATAATTCACCCCTCCACTTT.